These 20 T cell receptor beta chains were sequenced from one sample in a study of Ad26.COV2.S vaccination and SARS-CoV-2 variants. Some clones are missing from TCRdb's copy, which holds only in-frame ones; the method was immunoSEQ multiplex PCR. The sample comprises over 110,000 clones, roughly 89% of which are singletons, and 4% to 6% rests with the top ten. The sequences come from peripheral blood, collected after recovery from COVID-19. The receptors were gathered from a human donor who had recovered from COVID-19.

This chain joins TRBV30 and TRBJ2-1; 9 bases map to TRBD2. The trim removed 1 base at V and 3 bases at J, leaving 4 bases unmatched. This CDR3 contains 15 residues. Looked up from germline, CDR1 is GTSNPN and CDR2 is SVGIG (reference sequence). CDR3 region: CAWSASGDFYNEQFF. As DNA, the CDR3 is TGTGCCTGGAGTGCTAGCGGGGATTTCTACAATGAGCAGTTCTTC.

The gene calls are TRBV4-3 and TRBJ1-1; possible D gene TRBD1, 5 bases. The CDR3 has 15 amino acids. Germline V gene data show CDR1 as LGHNA and CDR2 as YSLEER. Trimming left V 0 bases short and J 4 bases short, with 12 bases between. The CDR3 DNA reads TGCGCCAGCAGCCAAGAGAGGGGTTTGAGCACTGAAGCTTTCTTT. Protein sequence: CASSQERGLSTEAFF.

This chain links TRBV5-4 with TRBJ2-3; tentative D call: TRBD2 (6 bases). V lost 3 bases to trimming and J lost 4 bases, with 18 bases between them. The CDR3 has 16 residues. Germline V lookup: CDR1 SGHNT, CDR2 YYREEE (reference sequence). CDR3 nucleotide sequence: TGTGCCAGCAGCTCCGGAAGACTAGGCGGCCCAGATACGCAGTATTTT. This encodes CASSSGRLGGPDTQYF.

The chain is built from TRBV7-9 and TRBJ1-2; D is perhaps TRBD1 (5 bases). Looked up from germline, CDR1 is SEHNR and CDR2 is FQNEAQ (reference sequence). The CDR3 runs 13 residues. V was trimmed by 6 bases and J by 5 bases, leaving 13 bases between them. In nucleotides, the CDR3 is TGTGCCAGCAGTGTAGGGCAGGGATATGGCTACACCTTC. Protein: CASSVGQGYGYTF.

The chain links TRBV11-2 to TRBJ1-1; no definite D call. Germline values: CDR1 SGHAT, CDR2 FQNNGV. The CDR3 sequence is 14 residues long. V lost 4 bases and J 6 bases, leaving 15 bases between the germline ends. The CDR3 spells CASSSRVFSSEAFF. In DNA, the CDR3 is TGTGCCAGCAGCTCTAGGGTTTTTAGCTCTGAAGCTTTCTTT.

The chain has TRBV10-1 and TRBJ2-7; TRBD1 or TRBD2 may be the D gene (5 bases each). Trimming removed 6 bases at V and 6 bases at J, with 9 bases between. The CDR3 is 11 amino acids. Germline V gene sequence: CDR1 WNHNN, CDR2 SYGVQD (reference sequence). Written as DNA, the CDR3 is TGCGCCAGCAGCGGGGACGGCGAGCAGTACTTC. It is translated as CASSGDGEQYF.

A word on this clone: At one end the junction does not follow the germline gene, possibly because of a read error. The V and J genes are TRBV4-3 and TRBJ2-1; no firm D call. CDR3 length: 13 amino acids. The germline V gene encodes CDR1 LGHNA and CDR2 YSLEER. This CDR3 reads CASSQAQYNKQFF. In DNA, the CDR3 is TGCGCCAGCAGCCAAGCCCAGTACAATAAGCAGTTCTTC.

The chain links TRBV27 to TRBJ1-2, with a possible D match to TRBD1 (6 bases). Trimming pared 4 bases from V and 4 bases from J, leaving 19 bases between. CDR1 is MNHEY and CDR2 is SMNVEV in the germline V gene (reference sequence). The CDR3 totals 16 residues. CDR3 sequence (DNA): TGTGCCAGCAGTTCGAAAACAGGGAGGTTAGGCTATGGCTACACCTTC. Its protein is CASSSKTGRLGYGYTF.

V usage is TRBV14 and J usage is TRBJ2-1, with TRBD2 matching over 8 bases. Germline values: CDR1 SGHDN, CDR2 FVKESK. This CDR3 is built from 14 residues. With 1 base clipped from V and 9 bases from J, the junction kept 5 bases outside the gene matches. The CDR3 loop is CASSQVKRGTEQFF. The CDR3 DNA follows: TGTGCCAGCAGCCAAGTCAAGCGGGGGACTGAGCAGTTCTTC.

The CDR3 protein is CASSGGAVETQYF. CDR3 bases: TGTGCCAGCAGCGGGGGGGCGGTAGAGACCCAGTACTTC. This sequence joins TRBV6-5 and TRBJ2-5; 8 positions agree with TRBD2. Germline CDR1 is MNHEY and CDR2 is SVGAGI. Unmatched junction bases numbered 4, after V lost 6 bases and J lost 4 bases. This CDR3 is 13 amino acids long.

The genes are TRBV5-1 and TRBJ2-1; TRBD1 matches 8 bases. This CDR3 spans 13 amino acids. Looked up from germline, CDR1 is SGHRS and CDR2 is YFSETQ. V trimming: 4 bases; J trimming: 9 bases; junction bases outside the gene matches: 6. Written as DNA, the CDR3 is TGCGCCAGCAGCCGACAGGGGACTGTTGAGCAGTTCTTC. The encoded protein is CASSRQGTVEQFF.

On this clone: Other DNA sequences from this sample encode an identical CDR3 as well. The genes are TRBV21-1 and TRBJ1-6; TRBD1 was called by the table and not checked on the DNA. TRBV21-1 constitutes a pseudogene. The CDR3 sequence is 18 residues long. The CDR3 here is CASSKVGRDIVALSPLHF. CDR3 sequence (DNA): TGTGCCAGCAGCAAAGTTGGCCGGGACATCGTCGCTCTTTCACCCCTCCACTTT.

The genes are TRBV27 and TRBJ1-2, with TRBD1 matching 9 bases. CDR1 and CDR2 from the germline V gene are MNHEY and SMNVEV (reference sequence). The CDR3 extends over 13 amino acids. V gave up 7 bases and J gave up 6 bases; unmatched junction bases: 6. In nucleotides, the CDR3 is TGTGCCAGCAAGACAGGGGGGTTAAATGGCTACACCTTC. Translating gives CASKTGGLNGYTF.

In DNA, the CDR3 is TGTGCCATCAATGTGGGGATCGTGGGACAGGGGTTGGAAGGCTACACCTTC. It encodes CAINVGIVGQGLEGYTF. This sequence joins TRBV10-3 and TRBJ1-2, with TRBD1 matching 10 bases. The germline V gene encodes CDR1 ENHRY and CDR2 SYGVKD. This CDR3 contains 17 residues. With 7 bases clipped from V and 8 bases from J, the junction kept 19 bases outside the gene matches.

The chain recombines TRBV4-3 with TRBJ2-3, with D unclear. The length of the CDR3 is 13 residues. The ends were cut back, 4 bases at V and 2 bases at J, with 7 bases in the middle. Germline CDR1 LGHNA, CDR2 YSLEER. CDR3 DNA sequence: TGCGCCAGCAGCCGAGATTACACAGATACGCAGTATTTT. This codes for CASSRDYTDTQYF.

This clone was observed a single time. The chain combines TRBV29-1 with TRBJ2-2; TRBD1 aligns across 8 bases. V dropped 6 bases and J dropped 2; count of bases not matched to a gene: 8. This CDR3 is 15 amino acids long. CDR1 and CDR2 (germline): SQVTM, ANQGSEA. The chain's CDR3 is CSVQGADPNTGELFF. As DNA, the CDR3 is TGCAGCGTCCAGGGGGCGGATCCTAACACCGGGGAGCTGTTTTTT.

DNA of the CDR3: TGTGCCAGCAGCACCGGTGGGCGGGTGTACAATGAGCAGTTCTTC. Protein: CASSTGGRVYNEQFF. The chain employs TRBV5-8 and TRBJ2-1, with D tentatively TRBD2 (5 bases). Trimming took 4 bases from V and 4 from J, leaving 15 bases between them. There are 15 residues in the CDR3. Germline V lookup: CDR1 SGHTS, CDR2 YDEGEE.

V is TRBV11-3 and J is TRBJ2-7; 10 bases are shared with TRBD2. Germline V lookup: CDR1 SGHNT, CDR2 YENEEA. This CDR3 has 16 amino acids. V lost 10 bases and J lost 0; bases outside the gene matches: 12. The CDR3 region is CATPGTSAASSYEQYF. Here the CDR3 DNA reads TGTGCCACTCCCGGGACTAGCGCCGCCAGCTCCTACGAGCAGTACTTC.

The chain joins TRBV7-2 to TRBJ2-1; D is possibly TRBD1 (6 bases). Trimming removed 2 bases from V and 6 bases from J, with 17 bases in between. The CDR3 has 16 amino acids. The germline CDR1 and CDR2 sequences are SGHTA and FQGNSA. The CDR3 region has the DNA TGTGCCAGCAGCTTATTATCATCGGGACACCTCAATGAGCAGTTCTTC. It translates to CASSLLSSGHLNEQFF.

The CDR3 bases are TGTGCCAGCGGATATCAGGGGTCGGATCAGCCCCAGCATTTT. As protein: CASGYQGSDQPQHF. The V and J genes are TRBV2 and TRBJ1-5, with D possibly TRBD1 on 6 matching bases. Between the trimmed V and J ends, which lost 8 bases and 5 bases, there was a span of 16 bases. This CDR3 has 14 amino acids. From germline, CDR1 is SNHLY and CDR2 FYNNEI.